The 24 T cell receptor beta chains in this list originate from one sample, sequenced in a study of Graves' ophthalmopathy and Graves' hyperthyroidism. From RNA, the CDR3 regions of TCR beta chains were amplified and sequenced. After a first-round RT-PCR with HTBI primers, a second-round multiplex PCR was run. TCRdb reprocessed the multiplex PCR reads with MiXCR, giving one entry per CDR3 protein. Seen here are about 600,000 distinct CDR3 sequences, about 35% observed once, and the top ten hold roughly 4%. Input material: peripheral blood or thyroid tissue (not recorded which). All receptors come from an adult man with Graves' hyperthyroidism.

This clonotype was observed a handful of times. V and J are TRBV12-3 or TRBV12-4 and TRBJ1-5; 8 bases match TRBD1. The trim removed 5 bases at V and 5 bases at J, leaving 8 bases unmatched. The CDR3 length is 15 residues. This CDR3 is CASSGNRGGDQPQHF. CDR3 DNA: TGTGCCAGCAGTGGAAACAGGGGGGGCGATCAGCCCCAGCATTTT.

This clonotype came up a few times. The CDR3 DNA reads TGTGCCAGCAGTTCATCCAGACTTAACACCGGGGAGCTGTTTTTT. Protein: CASSSSRLNTGELFF. This chain links TRBV27 with TRBJ2-2; D gene unclear. There are 15 residues in the CDR3. Germline loops: CDR1 MNHEY, CDR2 SMNVEV (reference sequence). V gave up 4 bases and J gave up 2 bases, with 11 bases separating them.

This clonotype came up many times. The genes are TRBV25-1 and TRBJ1-2, with 7 bases that match TRBD1. The CDR3 loop spans 12 amino acids. CDR1 is MGHDK and CDR2 is SYGVNS in the germline V gene. The V and J ends lost 8 bases and 5 bases, in that order; junction bases with no gene match: 5. The CDR3 DNA follows: TGTGCCAGCTCGGGACAGAGATATGGCTACACCTTC. It codes for CASSGQRYGYTF.

This clonotype was counted ten times or more. The CDR3 sequence: CASSRIQGVEKLFF. In DNA, the CDR3 is TGTGCCAGCAGCCGTATACAGGGCGTCGAAAAACTGTTTTTT. The chain uses TRBV7-9 and TRBJ1-4; maybe TRBD1 (6 bases). CDR1 SEHNR and CDR2 FQNEAQ come from the germline V gene (reference sequence). V lost 5 bases to trimming and J lost 8 bases, with 15 bases between them. CDR3 length: 14 amino acids.

This clonotype appeared a few times. The chain couples TRBV5-1 to TRBJ2-5, with 7 bases fitting TRBD2. CDR1 and CDR2 from the germline V gene are SGHRS and YFSETQ. After removal of 4 bases from V and 5 bases from J, the junction contained 5 bases not matched to a gene. This CDR3 is built from 13 residues. The CDR3: CASSNILAETQYF. The CDR3 DNA reads as TGCGCCAGCAGCAACATACTAGCGGAGACCCAGTACTTC.

This clonotype came up many times. The J gene is TRBJ1-5, the V gene TRBV6-5; no definite D call. The CDR3 spans 15 residues. Germline V gene data show CDR1 as MNHEY and CDR2 as SVGAGI. Trimming shortened V by 5 bases and J by 4 bases, and 15 bases separated the two germline ends. The CDR3 nucleotides read TGTGCCAGCAGTCCTGCGTTGCGCCCGAATCAGCCCCAGCATTTT. This gives the protein CASSPALRPNQPQHF.

This clonotype was seen ten or more times. The chain is built from TRBV5-8 and TRBJ2-5; D not certain. The germline V and J ends were trimmed by 3 bases and 5 bases, with 5 bases remaining between them. The V gene's germline CDR1 is SGHTS and CDR2 YDEGEE. The CDR3 runs 11 residues. The CDR3 reads CASSSDETQYF. The CDR3 DNA reads TGTGCCAGCAGCTCGGACGAGACCCAGTACTTC. Supplemented by reference TRBV5-8 and TRBJ2-5, the full variable domain reads EAGVTQSPTHLIKTRGQQATLRCSPISGHTSVYWYQQALGLGLQFLLWYDEGEERNRGNFPPRFSGRQFPNYSSELNVNALELEDSALYLCASSSDETQYFGPGTRLLVL.

The V gene is TRBV3-1, the J gene TRBJ1-2; weak D call: TRBD1 (5 bases). V was shortened by 4 bases and J by 4 bases, with 13 bases between the two germline ends. This CDR3 is built from 14 residues. Germline values: CDR1 LGHDT, CDR2 YNNKEL (reference sequence). CDR3 loop: CASSLPGPSYGYTF. The CDR3 region has the DNA TGTGCCAGCAGCCTTCCGGGACCCTCCTATGGCTACACCTTC.

As for this clonotype: One end of the junction fails to match germline, which may point to a read error. The J gene is TRBJ2-2, the V gene TRBV29-1; 7 nucleotides match TRBD2. CDR3 length: 14 residues. Germline V gene data show CDR1 as SQVTM and CDR2 as ANQGSEA. The CDR3 loop reads CSVDFGRTTGELYF. CDR3 nucleotides: TGCAGCGTTGATTTCGGGAGGACCACCGGGGAGCTGTACTTC.

The chain links TRBV2 to TRBJ2-2; D uncertain. CDR1 and CDR2 (germline): SNHLY, FYNNEI. This CDR3 has 16 amino acids. The V and J ends lost 8 bases and 1 base respectively, with 17 bases between them. CDR3 sequence reads: CASSPAVGGNTGELFF. CDR3 nucleotide sequence: TGTGCCAGCTCACCAGCCGTTGGCGGGAACACCGGGGAGCTGTTTTTT.

This clonotype was counted many times. The chain is built from TRBV10-3 and TRBJ1-1, with TRBD1 as a possible D gene (6 bases). The length of the CDR3 is 16 residues. Trimming removed 6 bases from V and 2 bases from J, with 19 bases in between. CDR1 ENHRY and CDR2 SYGVKD come from the germline V gene. CDR3 loop: CAIRKSQGPFNTEAFF. The CDR3 DNA sequence: TGTGCCATCAGGAAGTCCCAGGGGCCCTTCAACACTGAAGCTTTCTTT.

This clonotype showed up many times. This rearrangement joins TRBV6-5 to TRBJ1-1, with D perhaps TRBD1 (6 bases). This CDR3 spans 15 amino acids. Germline values: CDR1 MNHEY, CDR2 SVGAGI. Trimming stripped 5 bases from V and 1 base from J, with 14 bases between. CDR3 coding DNA: TGTGCCAGCAGTAACAGGGTTCAGGAGAACACTGAAGCTTTCTTT. It is translated as CASSNRVQENTEAFF.

V is TRBV20-1 and J is TRBJ2-5; 13 bases line up with TRBD2. The ends lost 2 bases at V and 1 base at J; junction bases unmatched: 4. From germline, CDR1 is DFQATT and CDR2 SNEGSKA (reference sequence). CDR3 length equals 16 residues. The CDR3, as DNA: TGCAGTGCTAGAATACTAGCGGGGGGGCCCCAAGAGACCCAGTACTTC. Translated, it gives CSARILAGGPQETQYF.

This clonotype was counted ten times or more. CDR3 sequence: CSARQGARTGELFF. Here the CDR3 DNA reads TGCAGTGCTCGACAGGGGGCGCGCACCGGGGAGCTGTTTTTT. V usage is TRBV20-1 and J usage is TRBJ2-2; 10 bases map to TRBD1. Looked up from germline, CDR1 is DFQATT and CDR2 is SNEGSKA (reference sequence). The CDR3 spans 14 residues. Losses at the gene ends were 5 bases for V and 4 bases for J; bases not matched to a gene: 4.

The chain links TRBV29-1 to TRBJ2-5; D perhaps matches TRBD2 (6 bases). This CDR3 has 13 amino acids. Germline V lookup: CDR1 SQVTM, CDR2 ANQGSEA. Trimming shortened V by 8 bases and J by 7 bases, and 20 bases separated the two germline ends. CDR3 coding DNA: TGCAGCTTAGTGGCCGGGAGCGTTAGGACCCAGTACTTC. As protein: CSLVAGSVRTQYF.

Many counts were recorded for this clonotype. The chain has TRBV12-3 or TRBV12-4 and TRBJ1-3; D is possibly TRBD1 (5 bases). The length of the CDR3 is 15 residues. The V end was cut by 4 bases, the J end by 4 bases, with 14 bases between. The CDR3 nucleotides read TGTGCCAGCAGTTATCAGGGTCGACACGGAAACACCATATATTTT. Amino acid sequence: CASSYQGRHGNTIYF.

On this clonotype: A single base separates this from a much larger clone, so it may be a read error. This sequence joins TRBV6-1 and TRBJ2-7; TRBD1 matches at 7 bases. Germline loops: CDR1 MNHNS, CDR2 SASEGT. The CDR3 runs to 14 residues. CDR3 nucleotide sequence: TGTGCCAGCGGTGACTCCGGGACAGACGACGAGCAGTACTTC. As protein: CASGDSGTDDEQYF.

This chain connects TRBV7-9 to TRBJ1-4; 11 bases match TRBD1. The CDR3 has 14 amino acids. Germline lookup yields CDR1 SEHNR and CDR2 FQNEAQ (reference sequence). The V and J ends lost 7 bases and 4 bases, in that order; junction bases with no gene match: 2. The CDR3 region is CASTGTGGNEKLFF. DNA for the CDR3: TGTGCCAGCACCGGGACAGGGGGTAATGAAAAACTGTTTTTT.

This clonotype was found many times. V is TRBV25-1 and J is TRBJ1-2; D gene unclear. V was cut by 4 bases and J by 4 bases, with 7 bases left in between. The CDR3 covers 12 residues. Germline V gene data show CDR1 as MGHDK and CDR2 as SYGVNS. For the CDR3, the DNA is TGTGCCAGCAGTGTAGATCCCTATGGCTACACCTTC. Its translation is CASSVDPYGYTF.

There are a few counts of this clonotype. V gene TRBV6-5 combines with J gene TRBJ2-5; 7 bases map to TRBD1. Trimming took 4 bases from V and 2 from J; bases not matched to a gene: 7. Germline V gives CDR1 MNHEY, CDR2 SVGAGI. The CDR3 runs to 15 residues. CDR3 region: CASSFNRDRQETQYF. As DNA, the CDR3 is TGTGCCAGCAGTTTTAACCGGGACAGACAAGAGACCCAGTACTTC.

The chain couples TRBV5-1 to TRBJ2-1; TRBD1 is a possible D gene (5 bases). CDR3 size: 15 residues. CDR1 is SGHRS, CDR2 YFSETQ, per germline. The V end was cut by 4 bases, the J end by 9 bases, with 20 bases between. The CDR3 sequence: CASSRDSAGLGEQFF. For the CDR3, the DNA is TGCGCCAGCAGCCGCGACAGTGCAGGTTTGGGTGAGCAGTTCTTC.

This clonotype was recorded only once. V gene TRBV7-2 combines with J gene TRBJ2-6; the match to TRBD1 covers 7 bases. The CDR3 length is 19 residues. Trimming removed 8 bases from V and 2 bases from J; junction bases left unmatched: 18. The germline V gene has CDR1 SGHTA and CDR2 FQGNSA. This chain's CDR3 is CASSPTMDRTLPGANVLTF. The DNA for the CDR3 is TGTGCCAGCTCACCAACTATGGACAGGACTCTACCTGGGGCCAACGTCCTGACTTTC.

The chain employs TRBV7-2 and TRBJ2-7; possibly TRBD1 for D (6 bases). The CDR3 extends over 16 amino acids. The germline CDR1 and CDR2 sequences are SGHTA and FQGNSA. The V end lost 6 bases, the J end lost 1 base, and 19 bases lay between the germline ends. The chain's CDR3 is CASSAPGTPVSYEQYF. The CDR3 bases are TGTGCCAGCAGTGCCCCCGGGACACCAGTTTCCTACGAGCAGTACTTC. Full variable domain (remainder filled in from reference TRBV7-2 and TRBJ2-7): GAGVSQSPSNKVTEKGKDVELRCDPISGHTALYWYRQSLGQGLEFLIYFQGNSAPDKSGLPSDRFSAERTGGSVSTLTIQRTQQEDSAVYLCASSAPGTPVSYEQYFGPGTRLTVT.

About this clonotype: The junction shows a germline mismatch at one end, possibly a read error. The V gene is TRBV7-2, the J gene TRBJ1-1; D gene uncertain. The CDR3 runs to 14 residues. Germline V gene sequence: CDR1 SGHTA, CDR2 FQGNSA. CDR3 DNA: TGTGCCGGCAGCTTGGTTGGGAGGAACACTGAAGCTTTCTTT. Protein: CAGSLVGRNTEAFF.